This T cell receptor (beta chain) was sequenced in a study of cytomegalovirus exposure and HLA in healthy donors. Study results and limitations: Among TCR beta chains, those listed as cytomegalovirus-associated numbered more than 150. CMV serostatus stood as the only immune exposure information on hand.

The CDR3 is 19 residues long. Trimming at V came to 2 bases and at J to 1 base, leaving 15 bases not matched to a gene. CDR1 is MDHEN and CDR2 is SYDVKM in the germline V gene. The PCR made use of 60 Vbeta and 13 Jbeta primers. The data were produced by immunoSEQ multiplex PCR, yet TCRdb's version contains in-frame clones alone and is incomplete. Of roughly 140,000 clones listed, roughly 85% were seen once; the top ten hold around 3.2%. About this clone itself: Its target is unknown.

Sequenced sample: PBMCs. The chain carries TRBV28 and TRBJ1-2; 8 bases match TRBD1. The receptor was isolated from a male donor in good health and CMV-seronegative. This chain's CDR3 is CASSLQDRAMWTFNYGYTF. The CDR3 DNA sequence: TGTGCCAGCAGTTTACAGGACAGGGCTATGTGGACTTTTAACTATGGCTACACCTTC.